Listed below are T cell receptor beta chains from one sample, sequenced in a study of blood T cell repertoires in COVID-19. Produced via immunoSEQ multiplex PCR; TCRdb's table is partial and in-frame only. The sample lists about 210,000 clones, around 88% occurring once. Sequencing was carried out using PBMCs or T cells enriched from blood (not recorded which). All receptors derive from a woman in her twenties or thirties who had been exposed to COVID-19. CDR3s include the opening cysteine and the closing phenylalanine or tryptophan. A D gene is named only where the DNA matches it firmly. For some rows the clone size is stated as once, few or many, or as a class when expanded; others skip it.

DNA,CDR3,D,size,J,V
TGTGCCAGCAGCCGCGTTTGGACAGGGGGCCTTAACACCGGGGAGCTGTTTTTT,CASSRVWTGGLNTGELFF,TRBD1,-,TRBJ2-2,TRBV7-9
TGTGCCAGCAAAAAGGGACAGGGGAATGAAAAACTGTTTTTT,CASKKGQGNEKLFF,TRBD1,-,TRBJ1-4,TRBV6-5
TGCGCCAGCAGCCCAGGAGGACAGGGACGAGGTGGTAATGAAAAACTGTTTTTT,CASSPGGQGRGGNEKLFF,TRBD1,-,TRBJ1-4,TRBV5-1
TGTGCCAGCAGCGTAGGAAGGGGGCTCGGTAATGAAAAACTGTTTTTT,CASSVGRGLGNEKLFF,TRBD1,-,TRBJ1-4,TRBV9
TGCGCCAGCAGTGAAGGACAGGGGTACCAAGAGACCCAGTACTTC,CASSEGQGYQETQYF,TRBD1,-,TRBJ2-5,TRBV10-1
TGCGCCAGCAGCTTTCACGTGACTAGCGGGGGGAACACCGGGGAGCTGTTTTTT,CASSFHVTSGGNTGELFF,TRBD2,-,TRBJ2-2,TRBV5-1
TGCAGCGCCCCCACGCCCGACAGGACCTTCTACAATGAGCAGTTCTTC,CSAPTPDRTFYNEQFF,-,once,TRBJ2-1,TRBV29-1
TGTGCCAGCAGTTTGAGGACAGGGCTTGCTAATGAAAAACTGTTTTTT,CASSLRTGLANEKLFF,TRBD1,-,TRBJ1-4,TRBV27
TGCGCCAGCAGCCCCCCAGCGACAGGGTTCGATGGCTACACCTTC,CASSPPATGFDGYTF,TRBD1,-,TRBJ1-2,TRBV5-1
TGTGCCAGCACCCACCGGGGGGCTTCAAATGGCTACACCTTC,CASTHRGASNGYTF,-,-,TRBJ1-2,TRBV6-5
TGTGCCAGCAGCTTAGCCAGGGGAATGACTGAAGCTTTCTTT,CASSLARGMTEAFF,-,few,TRBJ1-1,TRBV7-9
TGTGCCAGCTTGATCGACAGGGGGAACACTGAAGCTTTCTTT,CASLIDRGNTEAFF,TRBD1,once,TRBJ1-1,TRBV18
TGTGCCAGCAGCTACACCACTGGACTAGCGGGGGCCCACTCCTACGAGCAGTACTTC,CASSYTTGLAGAHSYEQYF,TRBD2,-,TRBJ2-7,TRBV13
TGTGCCAGCAGTTCAGTGGGGGACAGTAATAATGAAAAACTGTTTTTT,CASSSVGDSNNEKLFF,TRBD1,-,TRBJ1-4,TRBV28
TGCGCCAGCAGGGGGACAGGGGACGGCTACACCTTC,CASRGTGDGYTF,TRBD1,-,TRBJ1-2,TRBV10-2
TGTGCCAGTTGGTCCAGGACAGATACTTTCTTT,CASWSRTDTFF,-,-,TRBJ1-1,TRBV12-3/TRBV12-4
TGTGCCAGCAGCCCCGGACAGTTCTATGGCTACACCTTC,CASSPGQFYGYTF,-,-,TRBJ1-2,TRBV27
TGTGCCAGCAGCTCTGGCCCGGGGTTGTCGAACACCGGGGAGCTGTTTTTT,CASSSGPGLSNTGELFF,-,-,TRBJ2-2,TRBV7-6
TGTGCCAGCAGCCCGTACCCGAGAGACTACAATGAGCAGTTCTTC,CASSPYPRDYNEQFF,-,-,TRBJ2-1,TRBV7-9
TGCGCCAGCAGCCCCCGGGACAGAAACTATGGCTACACCTTC,CASSPRDRNYGYTF,TRBD1,-,TRBJ1-2,TRBV5-1